This TCR beta chain appears in the sequencing data of a study of tumor-infiltrating lymphocytes in oesophageal squamous cell carcinoma. From the PCR reads, TCRdb called clonotypes with MiXCR, one entry per CDR3 protein. The table has about 15,000 distinct CDR3 sequences, roughly half seen once. CDR3 length equals 20 residues. V was clipped by 6 bases and J by 8 bases; unmatched bases: 19. The germline V gene has CDR1 SGHTA and CDR2 FQGTGA. The sequenced material came from esophageal tumor tissue. The chain is built from TRBV7-3 and TRBJ2-1, with TRBD2 matching over 16 bases. This clonotype was obtained from a female donor with esophageal squamous cell carcinoma. This CDR3 is CASSRRGGLAGGKWTHEQFF. As DNA, the CDR3 is TGTGCCAGCAGTAGAAGGGGGGGACTAGCGGGGGGGAAATGGACGCATGAGCAGTTCTTC.